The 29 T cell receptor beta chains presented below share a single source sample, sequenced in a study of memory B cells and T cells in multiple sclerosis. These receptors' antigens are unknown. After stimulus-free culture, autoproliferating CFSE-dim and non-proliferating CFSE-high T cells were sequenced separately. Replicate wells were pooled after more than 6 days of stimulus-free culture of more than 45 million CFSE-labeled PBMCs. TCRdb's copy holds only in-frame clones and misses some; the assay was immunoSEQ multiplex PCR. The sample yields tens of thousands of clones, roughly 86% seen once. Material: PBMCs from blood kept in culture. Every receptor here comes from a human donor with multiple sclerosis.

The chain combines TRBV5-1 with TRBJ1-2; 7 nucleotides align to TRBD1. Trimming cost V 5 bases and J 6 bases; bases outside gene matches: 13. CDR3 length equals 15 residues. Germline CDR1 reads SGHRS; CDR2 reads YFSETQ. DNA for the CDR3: TGCGCCAGCAGAACCGGGACAGCAAATACCAATGGCTACACCTTC. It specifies CASRTGTANTNGYTF.

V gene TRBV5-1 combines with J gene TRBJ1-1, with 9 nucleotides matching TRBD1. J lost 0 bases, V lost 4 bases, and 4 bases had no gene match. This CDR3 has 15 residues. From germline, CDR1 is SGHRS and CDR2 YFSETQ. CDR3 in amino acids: CASSPWTGVNTEAFF. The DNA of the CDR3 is TGCGCCAGCAGCCCCTGGACAGGGGTGAACACTGAAGCTTTCTTT.

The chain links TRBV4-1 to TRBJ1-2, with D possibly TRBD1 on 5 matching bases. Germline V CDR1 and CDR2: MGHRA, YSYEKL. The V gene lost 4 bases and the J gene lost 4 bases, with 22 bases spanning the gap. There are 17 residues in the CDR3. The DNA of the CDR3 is TGCGCCAGCAGCCCCCCCTCTGGGACGGAGGCAGGCTATGGCTACACCTTC. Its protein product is CASSPPSGTEAGYGYTF.

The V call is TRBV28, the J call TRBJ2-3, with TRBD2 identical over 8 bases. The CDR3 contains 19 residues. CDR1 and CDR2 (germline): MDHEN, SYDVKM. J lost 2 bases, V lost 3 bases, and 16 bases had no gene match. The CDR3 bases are TGTGCCAGCAGTTTCCCGAGGGCCGGGAGGGCGTGGCACACAGATACGCAGTATTTT. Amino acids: CASSFPRAGRAWHTDTQYF.

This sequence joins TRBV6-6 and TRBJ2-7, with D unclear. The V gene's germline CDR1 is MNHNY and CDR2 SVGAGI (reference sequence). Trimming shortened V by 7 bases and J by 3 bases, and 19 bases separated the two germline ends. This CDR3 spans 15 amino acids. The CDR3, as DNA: TGTGCCAGCACCTCGTGGGCTAGTCCTGGCTACGAGCAGTACTTC. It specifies CASTSWASPGYEQYF.

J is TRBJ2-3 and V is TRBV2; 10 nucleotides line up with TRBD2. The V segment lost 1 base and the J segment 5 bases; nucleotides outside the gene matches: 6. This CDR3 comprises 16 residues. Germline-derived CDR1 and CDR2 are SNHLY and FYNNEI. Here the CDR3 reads CASSEVRLAGEDTQYF. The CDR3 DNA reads TGTGCCAGCAGTGAAGTGCGGCTAGCGGGGGAAGATACGCAGTATTTT.

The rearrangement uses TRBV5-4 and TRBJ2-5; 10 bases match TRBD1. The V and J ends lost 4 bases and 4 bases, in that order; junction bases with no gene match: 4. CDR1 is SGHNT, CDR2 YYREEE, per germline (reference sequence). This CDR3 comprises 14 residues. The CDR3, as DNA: TGTGCCAGCAGCCGGGACAGGGGAGGAGAGACCCAGTACTTC. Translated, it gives CASSRDRGGETQYF.

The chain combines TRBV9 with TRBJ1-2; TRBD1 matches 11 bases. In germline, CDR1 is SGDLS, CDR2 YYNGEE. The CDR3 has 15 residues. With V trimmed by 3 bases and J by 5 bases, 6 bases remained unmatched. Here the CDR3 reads CASSASGTGGYGYTF. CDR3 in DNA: TGTGCCAGCAGCGCCTCCGGGACAGGGGGGTATGGCTACACCTTC.

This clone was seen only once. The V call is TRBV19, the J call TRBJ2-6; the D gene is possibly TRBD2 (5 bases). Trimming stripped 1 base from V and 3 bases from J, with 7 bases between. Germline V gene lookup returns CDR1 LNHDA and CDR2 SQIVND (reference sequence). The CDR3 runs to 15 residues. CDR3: CASSIGESGANVLTF. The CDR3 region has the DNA TGTGCCAGTAGTATAGGGGAGAGTGGGGCCAACGTCCTGACTTTC.

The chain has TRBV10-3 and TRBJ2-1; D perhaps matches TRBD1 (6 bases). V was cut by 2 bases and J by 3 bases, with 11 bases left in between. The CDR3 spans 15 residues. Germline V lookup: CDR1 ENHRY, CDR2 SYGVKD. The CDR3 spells CAISEMGANYNEQFF. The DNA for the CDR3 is TGTGCCATCAGTGAGATGGGGGCGAACTACAATGAGCAGTTCTTC.

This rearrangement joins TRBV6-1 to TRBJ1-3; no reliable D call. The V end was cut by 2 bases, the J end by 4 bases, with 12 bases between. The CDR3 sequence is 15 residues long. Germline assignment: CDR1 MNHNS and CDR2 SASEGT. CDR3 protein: CASSEQREAGNTIYF. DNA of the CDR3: TGTGCCAGCAGTGAACAAAGGGAAGCGGGAAACACCATATATTTT.

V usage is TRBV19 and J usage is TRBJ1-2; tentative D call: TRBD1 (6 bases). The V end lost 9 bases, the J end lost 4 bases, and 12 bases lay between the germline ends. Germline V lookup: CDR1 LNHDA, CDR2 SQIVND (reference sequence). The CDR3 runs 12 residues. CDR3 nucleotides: TGTGCCAGCACGGACAGAGGCTATGGCTACACCTTC. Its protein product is CASTDRGYGYTF.

The CDR3 reads CASSPIFPGTITYEQYF. CDR3 nucleotides: TGTGCCAGCAGCCCAATTTTCCCCGGGACCATCACCTACGAGCAGTACTTC. V usage is TRBV28 and J usage is TRBJ2-7, with D perhaps TRBD1 or TRBD2 (5 bases each). Trimming cost V 6 bases and J 2 bases, with 23 bases left between them. Germline V gene lookup returns CDR1 MDHEN and CDR2 SYDVKM. CDR3 length: 17 residues.

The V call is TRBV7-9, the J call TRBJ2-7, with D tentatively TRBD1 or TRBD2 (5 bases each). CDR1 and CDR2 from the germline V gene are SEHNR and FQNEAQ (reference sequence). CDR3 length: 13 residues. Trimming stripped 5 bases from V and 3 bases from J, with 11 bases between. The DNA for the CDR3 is TGTGCCAGCAGCGAAGGGACCTACTACGAGCAGTACTTC. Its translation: CASSEGTYYEQYF.

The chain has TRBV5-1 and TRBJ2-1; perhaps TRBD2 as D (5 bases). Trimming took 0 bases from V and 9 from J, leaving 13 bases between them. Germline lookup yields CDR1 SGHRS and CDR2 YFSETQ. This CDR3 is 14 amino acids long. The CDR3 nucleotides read TGCGCCAGCAGCTTGGACGCTAGCTTGAGTGAGCAGTTCTTC. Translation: CASSLDASLSEQFF.

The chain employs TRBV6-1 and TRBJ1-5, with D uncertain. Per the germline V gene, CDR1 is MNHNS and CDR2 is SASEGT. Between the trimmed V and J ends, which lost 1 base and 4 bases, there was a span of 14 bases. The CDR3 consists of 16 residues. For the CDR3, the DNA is TGTGCCAGCAGTGAAGAACACAGCAACTATAATCAGCCCCAGCATTTT. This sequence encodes CASSEEHSNYNQPQHF.

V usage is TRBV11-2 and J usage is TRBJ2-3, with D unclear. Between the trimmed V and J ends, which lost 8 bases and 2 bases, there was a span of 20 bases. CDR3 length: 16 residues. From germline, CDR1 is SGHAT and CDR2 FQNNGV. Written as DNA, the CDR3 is TGTGCCAGCGACGGGTTGAGGAAGGTCCACACAGATACGCAGTATTTT. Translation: CASDGLRKVHTDTQYF.

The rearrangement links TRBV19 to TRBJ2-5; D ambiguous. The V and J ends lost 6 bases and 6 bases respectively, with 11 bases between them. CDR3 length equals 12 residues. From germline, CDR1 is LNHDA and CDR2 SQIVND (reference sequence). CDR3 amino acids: CASSTKGKTQYF. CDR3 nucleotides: TGTGCCAGTAGCACAAAAGGAAAGACCCAGTACTTC.

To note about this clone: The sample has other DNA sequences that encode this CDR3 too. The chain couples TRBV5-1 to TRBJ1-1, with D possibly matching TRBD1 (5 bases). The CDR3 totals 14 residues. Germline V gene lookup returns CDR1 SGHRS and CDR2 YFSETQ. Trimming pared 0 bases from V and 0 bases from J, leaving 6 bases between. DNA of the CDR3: TGCGCCAGCAGCTTGGCAGGGATGAACACTGAAGCTTTCTTT. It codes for CASSLAGMNTEAFF.

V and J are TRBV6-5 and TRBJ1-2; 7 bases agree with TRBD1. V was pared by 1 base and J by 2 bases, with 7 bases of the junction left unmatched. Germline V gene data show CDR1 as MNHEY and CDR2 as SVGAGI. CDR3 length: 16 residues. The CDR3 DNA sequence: TGTGCCAGCAGTTACTTAGCAGGGGGTTGGAACTATGGCTACACCTTC. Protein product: CASSYLAGGWNYGYTF.

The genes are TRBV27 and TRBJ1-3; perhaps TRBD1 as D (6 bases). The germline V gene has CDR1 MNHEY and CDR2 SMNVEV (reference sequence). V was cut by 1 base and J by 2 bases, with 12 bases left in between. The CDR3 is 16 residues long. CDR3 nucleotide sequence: TGTGCCAGCAGTTTATACCTGGGGGGGCCTGGAAACACCATATATTTT. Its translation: CASSLYLGGPGNTIYF.

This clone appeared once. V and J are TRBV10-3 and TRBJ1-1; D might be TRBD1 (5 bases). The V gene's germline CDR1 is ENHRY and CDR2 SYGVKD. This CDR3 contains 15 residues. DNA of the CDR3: TGTGCTAGTACCCCGTCAGGGATGGGAGCGACTGAAGCTTTCTTT. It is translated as CASTPSGMGATEAFF.

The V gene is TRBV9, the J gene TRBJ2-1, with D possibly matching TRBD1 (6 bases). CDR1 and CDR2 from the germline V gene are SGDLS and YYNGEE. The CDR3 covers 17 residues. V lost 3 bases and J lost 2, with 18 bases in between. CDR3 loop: CASSGSWDTITYNEQFF. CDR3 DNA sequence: TGTGCCAGCAGCGGCTCATGGGACACCATAACCTACAATGAGCAGTTCTTC.

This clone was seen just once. The CDR3 bases are TGTGCCAGCAGTTCACCCTCGGGACAGGGGGCCTACGAGCAGTACTTC. Translation: CASSSPSGQGAYEQYF. The chain uses TRBV28 and TRBJ2-7; 11 nucleotides agree with TRBD1. Per the germline V gene, CDR1 is MDHEN and CDR2 is SYDVKM. With V trimmed by 4 bases and J by 2 bases, 7 bases remained unmatched. The CDR3 extends over 16 amino acids.

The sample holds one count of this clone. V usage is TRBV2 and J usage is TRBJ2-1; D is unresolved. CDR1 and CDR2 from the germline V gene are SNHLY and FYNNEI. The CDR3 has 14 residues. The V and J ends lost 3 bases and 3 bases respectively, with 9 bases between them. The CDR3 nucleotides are TGTGCCAGCAGTGATTTGTTGGGCTACAATGAGCAGTTCTTC. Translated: CASSDLLGYNEQFF. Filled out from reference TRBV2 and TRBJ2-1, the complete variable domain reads EPEVTQTPSHQVTQMGQEVILRCVPISNHLYFYWYRQILGQKVEFLVSFYNNEISEKSEIFDDQFSVERPDGSNFTLKIRSTKLEDSAMYFCASSDLLGYNEQFFGPGTRLTVL.

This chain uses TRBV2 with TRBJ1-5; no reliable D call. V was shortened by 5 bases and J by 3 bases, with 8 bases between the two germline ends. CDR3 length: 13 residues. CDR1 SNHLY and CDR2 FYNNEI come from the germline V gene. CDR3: CASSLVHNQPQHF. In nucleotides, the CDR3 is TGTGCCAGCAGTTTGGTCCACAATCAGCCCCAGCATTTT.

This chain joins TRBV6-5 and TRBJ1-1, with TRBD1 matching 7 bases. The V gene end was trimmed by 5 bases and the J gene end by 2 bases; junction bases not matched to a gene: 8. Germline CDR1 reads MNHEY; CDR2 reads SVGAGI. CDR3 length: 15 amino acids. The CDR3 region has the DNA TGTGCCAGCAGTCCAGACAGGGCGGGAAACACTGAAGCTTTCTTT. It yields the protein CASSPDRAGNTEAFF.

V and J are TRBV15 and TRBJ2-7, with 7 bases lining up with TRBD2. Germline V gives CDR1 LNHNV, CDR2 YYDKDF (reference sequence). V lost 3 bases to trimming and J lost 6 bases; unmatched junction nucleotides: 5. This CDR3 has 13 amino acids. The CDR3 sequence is CATSSHGGSEQYF. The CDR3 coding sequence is TGTGCCACCAGCAGCCACGGGGGGTCCGAGCAGTACTTC.

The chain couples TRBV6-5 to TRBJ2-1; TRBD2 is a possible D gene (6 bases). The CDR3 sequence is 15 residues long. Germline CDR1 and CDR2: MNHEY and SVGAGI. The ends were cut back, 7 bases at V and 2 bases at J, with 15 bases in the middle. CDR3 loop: CASNQRRGPYNEQFF. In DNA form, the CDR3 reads TGTGCCAGCAACCAACGGCGGGGTCCCTACAATGAGCAGTTCTTC.